Listed below are T cell receptor beta chains from one sample, sequenced in a study of CD8+CD57+ T cells in acquired aplastic anemia. Via MiXCR, TCRdb re-called the reads, giving one row per CDR3 protein. This table holds around 290,000 distinct CDR3 sequences, 45% to 65% found once. Sequenced material: sorted CD4+, CD8+, or CD8+CD57+ T cells (not recorded which) from PBMCs. The receptors here all came from a human donor with aplastic anemia. The conserved cysteine and the conserved F or W are not part of the CDR3 here. Size is stated for part of the rows, as once, few or many counts, or as a class when the clone is expanded.

>few|TRBV7-2
ASSPQGLAVYEQY
>few|TRBV15
ATSRDSTGWSTEAF
>few|TRBV7-9
ASSPWTAVIGQY
>-|TRBV7-9
ASSLGGSIGYGYT
>-|TRBV7-9
ASSLGQGVTYEQY
>-|TRBV29-1
SVVGGLYQETQY
>many|TRBV6-1
AGSESEPYEQY
>-|TRBV5-8
ASSLAYFNEQF
>-|TRBV20-1
SGSGGTYEQY
>-|TRBV20-1
SARVGTGYEQY
>-|TRBV19
ASSTGRERERGEQF
>-|TRBV15
ATSRARGANEQY
>-|TRBV20-1
SARDFGDEKLF
>-|TRBV12-3/TRBV12-4
ASSLDGDGYT
>many|TRBV5-1
ASSSGASGGLYTDTQY
>-|TRBV2
ASIAAGRRTNEKLF
>many|TRBV3-1
ASSQDRRTAMSGYT